This T cell receptor (beta chain) was identified in a study of blood T cell repertoires in COVID-19. Study overall: Some COVID-19 samples were acute and others convalescent; all came from the United States, Italy and Spain. PBMCs, B-cell-depleted T cells, or T cells provided the cDNA or gDNA that made up the material.

As originally analysed: Amplification from reference gene primers served as the basis for estimated nucleated cell counts. The table came from immunoSEQ multiplex PCR; TCRdb's copy has only in-frame clones and leaves some out. The V and J calls and clone size were taken over from that table, and D and trimming were inferred from the DNA. The sample lists roughly 200,000 clones; 84% were seen once. Germline loops: CDR1 MGHRA, CDR2 YSYEKL. Trimming at V came to 1 base and at J to 4 bases, leaving 11 bases not matched to a gene. The CDR3 is made up of 18 amino acids. The material sequenced was peripheral blood. The J gene is TRBJ1-4, the V gene TRBV4-1, with 8 bases lining up with TRBD1. The origin of this receptor is a human donor in a cohort sampled during active COVID-19. CDR3 bases: TGCGCCAGCAGCCAAGTGTGGACAGGGAACTTGGGTAATGAAAAACTGTTTTTT. This sequence encodes CASSQVWTGNLGNEKLFF.